These 6 T cell receptor beta chains were all obtained from the same sample, sequenced in a study of cytomegalovirus exposure and HLA in healthy donors. Both 60 Vbeta primers and 13 Jbeta primers went into the PCR. Sequenced by immunoSEQ multiplex PCR; TCRdb stores in-frame clones only, minus some. The table includes some 130,000 clones, approximately 63% detected once. Sequenced input: PBMCs. The receptors here all came from a woman aged 55 to 70 in good health and CMV-seropositive.

A single count supports this clone. This chain connects TRBV5-1 to TRBJ2-5; 8 positions match TRBD1. Germline V gene data show CDR1 as SGHRS and CDR2 as YFSETQ. V trimming: 4 bases; J trimming: 5 bases; junction bases outside the gene matches: 7. This CDR3 is built from 14 residues. For the CDR3, the DNA is TGCGCCAGCAGCATCGGACAGGGTCGCGAGACCCAGTACTTC. Protein: CASSIGQGRETQYF.

The chain recombines TRBV29-1 with TRBJ1-1, with 7 bases aligning to TRBD1. This CDR3 spans 13 amino acids. J gave up 5 bases and V 6 bases, and 9 bases lay outside the gene matches. CDR1 and CDR2 (germline): SQVTM, ANQGSEA. The CDR3 loop is CSVDIPGGTEAFF. CDR3 sequence (DNA): TGCAGCGTGGACATACCAGGGGGGACTGAAGCTTTCTTT.

The chain is built from TRBV9 and TRBJ2-1; TRBD2 matches 7 bases. The germline V gene has CDR1 SGDLS and CDR2 YYNGEE. The CDR3 contains 15 residues. V trimming: 4 bases; J trimming: 2 bases; junction bases outside the gene matches: 6. The CDR3 sequence: CASSPGGVAYNEQFF. CDR3 sequence (DNA): TGTGCCAGCAGCCCTGGGGGGGTTGCCTACAATGAGCAGTTCTTC.

The genes are TRBV2 and TRBJ1-2; TRBD1 aligns across 9 bases. CDR1 SNHLY and CDR2 FYNNEI come from the germline V gene. V dropped 6 bases and J dropped 4; count of bases not matched to a gene: 6. This CDR3 is 14 amino acids long. The CDR3 here is CASSTGTGIYGYTF. The CDR3 region has the DNA TGTGCCAGCAGCACCGGGACAGGGATCTATGGCTACACCTTC. The full variable domain, in which reference TRBV2 and TRBJ1-2 provide the parts outside the CDR3, is EPEVTQTPSHQVTQMGQEVILRCVPISNHLYFYWYRQILGQKVEFLVSFYNNEISEKSEIFDDQFSVERPDGSNFTLKIRSTKLEDSAMYFCASSTGTGIYGYTFGSGTRLTVV.

The gene calls are TRBV10-1 and TRBJ2-3, with D possibly TRBD2 on 5 matching bases. V lost 8 bases, J lost 4 bases, and 13 bases lay in between. CDR3 length: 13 residues. From germline, CDR1 is WNHNN and CDR2 SYGVQD (reference sequence). The CDR3 DNA reads as TGCGCCAGCTCAGAGGGAGTGGCAGATACGCAGTATTTT. It translates to CASSEGVADTQYF.

The chain couples TRBV7-8 to TRBJ1-2; D might be TRBD1 (6 bases). Trimming cost V 3 bases and J 4 bases, with 12 bases left between them. The CDR3 consists of 14 residues. Germline V gives CDR1 SGHVS, CDR2 FQNEAQ. The CDR3 reads CASSLWTAVYGYTF. CDR3 coding DNA: TGTGCCAGCAGCTTGTGGACAGCGGTCTATGGCTACACCTTC.